This T cell receptor beta chain originates from a study of OX40 agonist ivuxolimab in advanced cancers. The overall study: Partial responses were achieved by three patients, of whom one had hepatocellular carcinoma and two had cutaneous melanoma.

Generated by immunoSEQ multiplex PCR, the TCRdb table keeps only in-frame clones and is missing some. Of under 90,000 clones listed, roughly 83% are singletons. With V trimmed by 1 base and J by 5 bases, 11 bases remained unmatched. This CDR3 has 17 amino acids. Germline V gene lookup returns CDR1 SGHDN and CDR2 FVKESK. The sample consisted of CD4+ or CD8+ T cells sorted from blood, taken in a trial of the OX40 agonist ivuxolimab. This receptor was taken from an adult with an advanced solid tumor such as melanoma, head and neck, liver or kidney cancer. V usage is TRBV14 and J usage is TRBJ2-1; 7 bases map to TRBD1. CDR3 protein: CASSQGRTGARNNEQFF. The CDR3 DNA reads as TGTGCCAGCAGCCAAGGGCGAACAGGGGCGAGAAACAATGAGCAGTTCTTC.